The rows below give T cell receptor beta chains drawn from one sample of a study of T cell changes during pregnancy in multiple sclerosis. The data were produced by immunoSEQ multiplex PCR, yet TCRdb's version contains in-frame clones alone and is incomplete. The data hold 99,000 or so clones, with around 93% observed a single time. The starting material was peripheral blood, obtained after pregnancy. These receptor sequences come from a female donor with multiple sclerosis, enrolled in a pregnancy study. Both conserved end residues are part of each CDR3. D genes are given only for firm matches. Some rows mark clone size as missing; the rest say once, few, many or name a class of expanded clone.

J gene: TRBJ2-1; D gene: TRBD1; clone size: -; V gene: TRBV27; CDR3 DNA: TGTGCCAGCAGTTTATTTCTCCGGACAGGGCGAGGGGATGAGCAGTTCTTC; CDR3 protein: CASSLFLRTGRGDEQFF
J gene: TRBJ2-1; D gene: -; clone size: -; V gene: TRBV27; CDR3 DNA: TGTGCCAGCAGGCGGACCACGGACAGAAGCTCCTACAATGAGCAGTTCTTC; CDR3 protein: CASRRTTDRSSYNEQFF
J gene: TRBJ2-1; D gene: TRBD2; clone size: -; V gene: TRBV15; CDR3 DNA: TGTGCCACCAGCCCTAGCGGGAGCCACCATGAGCAGTTCTTC; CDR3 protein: CATSPSGSHHEQFF
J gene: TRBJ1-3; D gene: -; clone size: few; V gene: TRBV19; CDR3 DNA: TGTGCCAGTAGTATTGCGAGAGGAAACACCATATATTTT; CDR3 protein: CASSIARGNTIYF
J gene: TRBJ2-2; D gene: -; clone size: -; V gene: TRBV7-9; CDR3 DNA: TGTGCCAGCACCCCCAGGGAGGACACCGGGGAGCTGTTTTTT; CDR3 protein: CASTPREDTGELFF
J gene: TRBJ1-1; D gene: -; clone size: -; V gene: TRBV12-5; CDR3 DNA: TGTGCTAGTGGTTTGGTGATAGGGGGAGTTATGAACACTGAAGCTTTCTTT; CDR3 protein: CASGLVIGGVMNTEAFF
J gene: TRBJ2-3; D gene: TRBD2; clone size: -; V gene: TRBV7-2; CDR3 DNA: TGTGCCAGCAGCTTAAACAGCGGGAGGGCCACAGATACGCAGTATTTT; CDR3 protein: CASSLNSGRATDTQYF
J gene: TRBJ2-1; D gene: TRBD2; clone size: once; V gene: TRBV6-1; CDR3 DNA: TGTGCCAGCTCTCTAGCGGGACTTTACAATGAGCAGTTCTTC; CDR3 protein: CASSLAGLYNEQFF
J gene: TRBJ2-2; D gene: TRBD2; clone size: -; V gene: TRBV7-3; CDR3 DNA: TGTGCCAGCAGCTTAACGGCTAGCGGGAGGTACACCGGGGAGCTGTTTTTT; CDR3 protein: CASSLTASGRYTGELFF
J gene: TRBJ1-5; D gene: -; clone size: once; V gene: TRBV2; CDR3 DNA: TGTGCCAGCAAGGATCGGGATCTGGGCAATCAGCCCCAGCATTTT; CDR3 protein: CASKDRDLGNQPQHF
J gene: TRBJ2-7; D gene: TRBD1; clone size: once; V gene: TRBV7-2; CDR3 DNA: TGTGCCAGCAGCAACCCCGGGACAGGGCAAGCCGAGCAGTACTTC; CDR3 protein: CASSNPGTGQAEQYF
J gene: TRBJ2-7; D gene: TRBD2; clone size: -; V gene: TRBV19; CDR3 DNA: TGTGCCAGTAGTATGGAGACGAACGGGAGGGGGGAGCAGTACTTC; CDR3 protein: CASSMETNGRGEQYF
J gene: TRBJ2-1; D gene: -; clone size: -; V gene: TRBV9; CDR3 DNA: TGTGCCAGCAGCGTAGTTTCCAGCGGAAGCTCCTACAATGAGCAGTTCTTC; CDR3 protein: CASSVVSSGSSYNEQFF
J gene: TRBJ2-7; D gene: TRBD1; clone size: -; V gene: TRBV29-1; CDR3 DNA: TGCAGCGTGGGGGGACAGGGGTACGAGCAGTACTTC; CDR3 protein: CSVGGQGYEQYF
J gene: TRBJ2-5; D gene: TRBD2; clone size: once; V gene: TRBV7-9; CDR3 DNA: TGTGCCAGCAGCTTACCGACTAGCGGCCAAGAGACCCAGTACTTC; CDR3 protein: CASSLPTSGQETQYF
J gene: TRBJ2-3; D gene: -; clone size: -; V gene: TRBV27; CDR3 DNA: TGTGCCAGCAGTTTTGGCGATACGCAGTATTTT; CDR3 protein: CASSFGDTQYF
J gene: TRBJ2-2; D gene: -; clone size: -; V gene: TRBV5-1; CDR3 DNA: TGCGCCAGCAGCTTGAATCTTGGGGAGCTGTTTTTT; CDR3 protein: CASSLNLGELFF
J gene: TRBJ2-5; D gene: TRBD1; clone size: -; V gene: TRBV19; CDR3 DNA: TGTGCCAGTAGTGGCCGGGACAGGGTGGGGAAGACCCAGTACTTC; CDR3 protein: CASSGRDRVGKTQYF
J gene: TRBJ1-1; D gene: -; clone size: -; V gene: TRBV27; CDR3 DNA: TGTGCCAGCAGTTTATTGGCAGACTACACTGAAGCTTTCTTT; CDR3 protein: CASSLLADYTEAFF
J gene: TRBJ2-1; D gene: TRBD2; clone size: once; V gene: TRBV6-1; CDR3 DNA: TGTGCCAGCAACCCGGGACTAGTCCGAGGCGATGAGCAGTTCTTC; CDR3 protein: CASNPGLVRGDEQFF
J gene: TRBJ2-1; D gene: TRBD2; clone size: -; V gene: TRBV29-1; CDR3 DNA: TGCAGCGTTGATAAGGGGAGGGATGAGCAGTTCTTC; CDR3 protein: CSVDKGRDEQFF
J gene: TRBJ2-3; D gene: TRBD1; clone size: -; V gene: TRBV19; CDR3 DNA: TGTGCCAGTACTGGGTGGGACAGGGGGACAGATACGCAGTATTTT; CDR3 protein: CASTGWDRGTDTQYF
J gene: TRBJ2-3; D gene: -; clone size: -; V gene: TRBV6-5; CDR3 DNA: TGTGCCAGCAGTCCCCCGAGGGAGAAGACAGATACGCAGTATTTT; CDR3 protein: CASSPPREKTDTQYF
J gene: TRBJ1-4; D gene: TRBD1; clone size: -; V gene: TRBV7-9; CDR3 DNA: TGTGCCAGCAGCTTAAGTAGGCAGGGGGGAGAAAAACTGTTTTTT; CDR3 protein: CASSLSRQGGEKLFF
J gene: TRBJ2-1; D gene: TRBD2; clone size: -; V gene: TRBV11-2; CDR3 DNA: TGTGCCAGCAGCACGGGACTAGCGAGCCCCTACAATGAGCAGTTCTTC; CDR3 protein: CASSTGLASPYNEQFF
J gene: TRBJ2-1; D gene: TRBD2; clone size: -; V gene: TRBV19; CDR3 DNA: TGTGCCAGTAGTAGTGGGACTAGCGGGAGGCTACACAATGAGCAGTTCTTC; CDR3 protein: CASSSGTSGRLHNEQFF
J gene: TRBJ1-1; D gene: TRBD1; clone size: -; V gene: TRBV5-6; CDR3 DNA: TGTGCCAGCAGCTTGCCGGGACAGGGGGACACTGAAGCTTTCTTT; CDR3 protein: CASSLPGQGDTEAFF
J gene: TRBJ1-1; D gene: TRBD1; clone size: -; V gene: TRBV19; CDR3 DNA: TGTGCCAGTAGTATGTTACAGGGGTCCACTGAAGCTTTCTTT; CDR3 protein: CASSMLQGSTEAFF
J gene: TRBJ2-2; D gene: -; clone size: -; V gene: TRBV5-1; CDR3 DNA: TGCGCCAGCAGCCGGATAGCCAACTGGAACACCGGGGAGCTGTTTTTT; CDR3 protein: CASSRIANWNTGELFF
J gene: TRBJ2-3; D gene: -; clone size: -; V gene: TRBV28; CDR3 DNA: TGTGCCAGCAGTTGGGGAAGGGGGGGACTTAGCACAGATACGCAGTATTTT; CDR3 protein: CASSWGRGGLSTDTQYF
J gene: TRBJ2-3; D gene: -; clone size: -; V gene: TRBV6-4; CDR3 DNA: TGTGCCAGCAGTGACCAGGGAAGCACAGATACGCAGTATTTT; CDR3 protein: CASSDQGSTDTQYF
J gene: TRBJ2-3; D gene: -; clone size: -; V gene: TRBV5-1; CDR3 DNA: TGCGCCAGCTCACCCCGGCGGGACAGTTATTTGGATACGCAGTATTTT; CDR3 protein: CASSPRRDSYLDTQYF
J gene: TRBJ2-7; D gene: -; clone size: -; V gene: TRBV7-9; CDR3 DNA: TGTGCCAGCCTGGGGACAAACTCCTACGAGCAGTACTTC; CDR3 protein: CASLGTNSYEQYF
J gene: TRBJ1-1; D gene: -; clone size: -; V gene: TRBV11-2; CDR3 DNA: TGTGCCAGCAGCGCGGGGGGGGAAGCTTTCTTT; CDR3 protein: CASSAGGEAFF
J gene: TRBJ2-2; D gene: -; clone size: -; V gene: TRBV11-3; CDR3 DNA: TGTGCCAGCAGCCCCGGGGGGCAGAGCACCGGGGAGCTGTTTTTT; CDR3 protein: CASSPGGQSTGELFF
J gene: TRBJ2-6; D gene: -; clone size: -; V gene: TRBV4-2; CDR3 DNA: TGTGCCAGCAGCCAAGGTACATCCTCCTCTGGGGCCAACGTCCTGACTTTC; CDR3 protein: CASSQGTSSSGANVLTF
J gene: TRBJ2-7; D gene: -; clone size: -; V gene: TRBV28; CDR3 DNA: TGTGCCAGCAGCTCCATGTGGGGGCGGAAGGACGAGCAGTACTTC; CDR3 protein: CASSSMWGRKDEQYF
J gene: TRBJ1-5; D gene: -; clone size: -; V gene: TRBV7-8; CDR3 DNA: TGTGCCAGCAGCTTTCTCGGTCAGCCCCAGCATTTT; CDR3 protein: CASSFLGQPQHF
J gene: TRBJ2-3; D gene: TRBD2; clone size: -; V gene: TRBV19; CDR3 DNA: TGTGCCAGTAGTATTGGGACTAGCGATACGCAGTATTTT; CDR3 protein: CASSIGTSDTQYF
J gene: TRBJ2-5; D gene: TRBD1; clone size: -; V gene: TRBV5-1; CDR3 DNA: TGCGCCAGCAGCTACTACAGGGGTGGAGAGACCCAGTACTTC; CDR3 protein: CASSYYRGGETQYF
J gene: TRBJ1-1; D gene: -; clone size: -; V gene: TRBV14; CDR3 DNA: TGTGCCAGCAGCCAACCGGGGATGAACACTGAAGCTTTCTTT; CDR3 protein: CASSQPGMNTEAFF
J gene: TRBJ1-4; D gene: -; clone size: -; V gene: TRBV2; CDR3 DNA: TGTGCCAGCACCTACCGGGATGGGAATGAAAAACTGTTTTTT; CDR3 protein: CASTYRDGNEKLFF
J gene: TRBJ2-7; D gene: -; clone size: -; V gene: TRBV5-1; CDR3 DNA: TGCGCCAGCAGCTTGAGTAGTGTTGCCTACGAGCAGTACTTC; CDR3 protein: CASSLSSVAYEQYF
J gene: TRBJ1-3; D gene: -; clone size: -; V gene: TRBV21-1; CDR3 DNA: TGTGCCAGCAGCAAAGAACCTGTGGCACCCAGTGGAAACACCATATATTTT; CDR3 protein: CASSKEPVAPSGNTIYF
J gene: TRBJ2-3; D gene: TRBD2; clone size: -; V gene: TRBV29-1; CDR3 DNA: TGCAGCGTCCCGACTAGCGGGAACCCAGATACGCAGTATTTT; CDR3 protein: CSVPTSGNPDTQYF
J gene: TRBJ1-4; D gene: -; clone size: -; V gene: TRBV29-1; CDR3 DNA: TGCAGCGTTGAACGGGACACCTTAAGAAATGAAAAACTGTTTTTT; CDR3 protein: CSVERDTLRNEKLFF
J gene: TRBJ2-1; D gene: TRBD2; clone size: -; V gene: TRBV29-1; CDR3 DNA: TGCAGCGTTGGAATTCTAGCGGATGAGCAGTTCTTC; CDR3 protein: CSVGILADEQFF
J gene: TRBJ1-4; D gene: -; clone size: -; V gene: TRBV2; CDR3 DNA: TGTGCCAGCATACAGGGTCCTACTAATGAAAAACTGTTTTTT; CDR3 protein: CASIQGPTNEKLFF
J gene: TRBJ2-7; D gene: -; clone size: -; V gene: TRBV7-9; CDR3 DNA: TGTGCCAGCACCCTAGGGGCTATGGGGGAGCAGTACTTC; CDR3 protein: CASTLGAMGEQYF
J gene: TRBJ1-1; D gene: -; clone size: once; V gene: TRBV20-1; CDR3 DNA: TGCAGTGCTAGGCAGGGGTTGGAAGCTTTCTTT; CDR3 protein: CSARQGLEAFF
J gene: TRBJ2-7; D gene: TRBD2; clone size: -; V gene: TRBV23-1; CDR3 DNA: TGCGCCAGCAGCCCCCTTAGCGGGGGCCCCTACGAGCAGTACTTC; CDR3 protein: CASSPLSGGPYEQYF
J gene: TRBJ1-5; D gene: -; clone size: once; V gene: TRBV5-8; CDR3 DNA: TGTGCCAGCAGCTTGGTTAAACAGCTCAATCAGCCCCAGCATTTT; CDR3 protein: CASSLVKQLNQPQHF
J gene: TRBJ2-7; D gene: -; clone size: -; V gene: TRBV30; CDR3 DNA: TGTGCCTGGAGCGTCCAGGGGGAGCAGTACTTC; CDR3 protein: CAWSVQGEQYF
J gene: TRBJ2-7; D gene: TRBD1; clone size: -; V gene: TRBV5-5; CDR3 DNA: TGTGCCAGCAGGGGACAGATACAAATCCCTTACGAGCAGTACTTC; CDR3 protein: CASRGQIQIPYEQYF
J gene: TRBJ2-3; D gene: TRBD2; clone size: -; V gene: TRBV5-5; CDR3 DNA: TGTGCCAGCAGCTTGGGACTAGCGGGAGTGACAGATACGCAGTATTTT; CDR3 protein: CASSLGLAGVTDTQYF
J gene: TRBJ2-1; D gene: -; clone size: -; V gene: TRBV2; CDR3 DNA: TGTGCCAGCCCAGCTCGGGGTGAGCAGTTCTTC; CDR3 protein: CASPARGEQFF
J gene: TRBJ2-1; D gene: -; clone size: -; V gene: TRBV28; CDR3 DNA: TGTGCCAGCAAACCGGGACTGGCAACGAATGAGCAGTTCTTC; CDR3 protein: CASKPGLATNEQFF